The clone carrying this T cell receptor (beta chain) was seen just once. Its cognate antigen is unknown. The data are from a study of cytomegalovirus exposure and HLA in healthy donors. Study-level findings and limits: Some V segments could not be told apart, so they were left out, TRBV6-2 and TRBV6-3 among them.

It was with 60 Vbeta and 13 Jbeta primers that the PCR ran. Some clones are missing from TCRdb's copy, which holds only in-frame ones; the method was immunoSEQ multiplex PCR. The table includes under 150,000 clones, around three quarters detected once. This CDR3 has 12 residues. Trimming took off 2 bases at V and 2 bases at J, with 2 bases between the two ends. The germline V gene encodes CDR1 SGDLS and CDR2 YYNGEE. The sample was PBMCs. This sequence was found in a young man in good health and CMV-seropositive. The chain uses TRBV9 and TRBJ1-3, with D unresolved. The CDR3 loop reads CASSVAGNTIYF. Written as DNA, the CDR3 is TGTGCCAGCAGCGTCGCTGGAAACACCATATATTTT. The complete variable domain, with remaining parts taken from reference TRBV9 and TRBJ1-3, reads DSGVTQTPKHLITATGQRVTLRCSPRSGDLSVYWYQQSLDQGLQFLIQYYNGEERAKGNILERFSAQQFPDLHSELNLSSLELGDSALYFCASSVAGNTIYFGEGSWLTVV.